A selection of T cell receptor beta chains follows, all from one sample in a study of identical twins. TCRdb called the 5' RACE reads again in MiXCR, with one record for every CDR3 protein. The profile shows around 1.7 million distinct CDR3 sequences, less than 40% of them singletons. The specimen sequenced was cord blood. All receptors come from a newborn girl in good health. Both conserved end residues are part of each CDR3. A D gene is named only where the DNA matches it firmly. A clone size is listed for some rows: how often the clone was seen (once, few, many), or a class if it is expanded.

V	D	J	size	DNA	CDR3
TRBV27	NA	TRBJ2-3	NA	TGTGCCAGCAGTTTAGTTACTCGGGGCACAGATACGCAGTATTTT	CASSLVTRGTDTQYF
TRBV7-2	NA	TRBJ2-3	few	TGTGCCAGCAGCCGACCGGGAGACACAGATACGCAGTATTTT	CASSRPGDTDTQYF
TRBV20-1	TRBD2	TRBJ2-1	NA	TGCAGTGCTAGGGGACTAGGGCGATACAATGAGCAGTTCTTC	CSARGLGRYNEQFF
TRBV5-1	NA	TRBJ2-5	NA	TGCGCCAGCAGCCCCCGACTTCACAATGAGCAGTACTTC	CASSPRLHNEQYF
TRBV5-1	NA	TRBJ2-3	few	TGCGCCAGCAGCCCCGTCGGGGCAGATACGCAGTATTTT	CASSPVGADTQYF
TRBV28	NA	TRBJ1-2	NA	TGTGCCAGCAGTTTATACGGATCGTGGGTCAGGTCGAAAAACTATGGCTACACCTTC	CASSLYGSWVRSKNYGYTF
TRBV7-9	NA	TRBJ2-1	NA	TGTGCCAGCAGCTTAGGACTAAAACAAGAGACCCAGTTCTTC	CASSLGLKQETQFF
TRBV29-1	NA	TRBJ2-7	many	TGCAGCGTATCGATAGGCTACTACGAGCAGTACTTC	CSVSIGYYEQYF
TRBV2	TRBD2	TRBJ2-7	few	TGTGCCAGCAGAGAGCGGGAGGTTTCCTACGAGCAGTACTTC	CASREREVSYEQYF
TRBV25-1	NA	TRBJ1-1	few	TGTGCCAGCAGGGTTTTAGAGTACACTGAAGCTTTCTTT	CASRVLEYTEAFF
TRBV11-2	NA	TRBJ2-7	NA	TGTGCCAGCAGCTCCCACCTAACCAGCTCCTACAATGAGCAGTACTTC	CASSSHLTSSYNEQYF
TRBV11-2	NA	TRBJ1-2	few	TGTGCCAGCAGCTTAGATCGGGCTAGCTATGGCTACACCTTC	CASSLDRASYGYTF
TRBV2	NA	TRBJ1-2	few	TGTGCCAGCCGGGGGACTCCAGGAGGTTATAACTATGGCTACACCTTC	CASRGTPGGYNYGYTF
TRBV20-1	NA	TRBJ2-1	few	TGCAGTGCTAGAGATCTGCTAGAGGGCAATGAGCAGTTCTTC	CSARDLLEGNEQFF
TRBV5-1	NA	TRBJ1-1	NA	TGCGCCAGCAGCAAAACCCTGACCGACACTGAAGCTTTCTTT	CASSKTLTDTEAFF
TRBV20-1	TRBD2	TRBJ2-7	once	TGCAGTGCTAGTCCTAGCGGGAGCTACAATGAGCAGTACTTC	CSASPSGSYNEQYF
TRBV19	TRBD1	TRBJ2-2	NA	TGTGCCAGTAGTACCGGGACAGGGGGCAACACCGGGGAGCTGTTTTTT	CASSTGTGGNTGELFF
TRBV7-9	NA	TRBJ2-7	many	TGTGCCAGCAGCTTAGCGTACGGGGTTGACTACGAGCAGTACTTC	CASSLAYGVDYEQYF
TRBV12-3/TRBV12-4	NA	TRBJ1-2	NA	TGTGCCAGCAGTTTAGGAGGGGCCCTCTATGGCTACACCTTC	CASSLGGALYGYTF
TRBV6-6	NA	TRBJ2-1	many	TGTGCCAGCAGTGGTGAGCAGTTCTTC	CASSGEQFF
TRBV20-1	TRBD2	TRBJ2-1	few	TGCAGTGCTAGAGTGCGGGAGGGCCAGTTAGCCTACAATGAGCAGTTCTTC	CSARVREGQLAYNEQFF
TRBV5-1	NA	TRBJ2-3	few	TGCGCCAGCAGCTTGGCCGTTTGGGGCACAGATACGCAGTATTTT	CASSLAVWGTDTQYF
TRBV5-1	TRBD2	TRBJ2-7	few	TGCGCCAGCAGCTTGGTAGTGGGACTACTCAGCTACGAGCAGTACTTC	CASSLVVGLLSYEQYF
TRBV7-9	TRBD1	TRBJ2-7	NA	TGTGCCAGCAGCTCGCTGTGGACAGGGTCCGAGCAGTACTTC	CASSSLWTGSEQYF